These 15 T cell receptor beta chains came from one sample sequenced in a study of blood T cell repertoires in COVID-19 (TCRdb year 2020). Receptor libraries were prepared by the immunoSEQ multiplex PCR assay. Sourced from immuneACCESS, this table was stored by TCRdb with only in-frame sequences that have V and J called. A share of the clones is absent; for the studies checked, an unresolved V gene accounts for under half, and the remainder has no known explanation. The sample table records just under 95,000 clones; roughly 75% of these occur just once. Clones ranked in the top ten supply about 8.7% of the sample. Material for sequencing was peripheral blood. These receptors were taken from a man aged 50 to 59 who had recovered from COVID-19.

The chain has TRBV7-2 and TRBJ2-7; TRBD1 might be the D (5 bases). Germline V gene sequence: CDR1 SGHTA, CDR2 FQGNSA. V was clipped by 8 bases and J by 2 bases, with 16 bases between them. The CDR3 contains 14 residues. Here the CDR3 reads CASALPQEPYEQYF. For the CDR3, the DNA is TGTGCCAGCGCCCTCCCACAGGAGCCCTACGAGCAGTACTTC.

This clone appeared a single time. The chain uses TRBV28 and TRBJ2-7, with 7 bases aligning to TRBD1. Germline CDR1 and CDR2: MDHEN and SYDVKM. This CDR3 has 13 residues. V trimming: 6 bases; J trimming: 6 bases; junction bases outside the gene matches: 8. For the CDR3, the DNA is TGTGCCAGCAGCCAAGACAGGGCTCGCGAGCAGTACTTC. Protein: CASSQDRAREQYF.

The chain recombines TRBV5-1 with TRBJ1-2; D not certain. V lost 3 bases and J 8 bases, leaving 17 bases between the germline ends. CDR1 and CDR2 from the germline V gene are SGHRS and YFSETQ. The CDR3 has 14 amino acids. CDR3 loop: CASSSRPGKGGYTF. In nucleotides, the CDR3 is TGCGCCAGCAGCTCGCGTCCGGGTAAAGGAGGCTACACCTTC.

This rearrangement joins TRBV3-1 (or the pseudogene TRBV3-2) to TRBJ2-1; TRBD1 agrees at 11 bases. Germline V gene lookup returns CDR1 LGHDT and CDR2 YNNKEL (reference sequence). V gave up 4 bases and J gave up 9 bases; unmatched junction bases: 11. The CDR3 covers 16 residues. This CDR3 is CASSPRDRGTRSEQFF. The CDR3, as DNA: TGTGCCAGCAGCCCACGGGACAGGGGGACCCGTTCTGAGCAGTTCTTC.

The chain carries TRBV6-1 and TRBJ1-4, with 8 bases lining up with TRBD1. Germline CDR1 reads MNHNS; CDR2 reads SASEGT. The CDR3 runs to 15 residues. V shed 1 base and J 5 bases; nucleotides not matched to a gene: 3. DNA of the CDR3: TGTGCCAGCAGTGAAGGCAGGGGGCAAAATGAAAAACTGTTTTTT. Protein: CASSEGRGQNEKLFF.

The V and J genes are TRBV4-2 and TRBJ2-7; unclear D gene. CDR3 size: 15 residues. CDR1 and CDR2 from the germline V gene are LGHNA and YNFKEQ. V was clipped by 0 bases and J by 2 bases, with 11 bases between them. The CDR3 region is CASSQDRPGPYEQYF. CDR3 bases: TGTGCCAGCAGCCAAGATCGGCCAGGTCCCTACGAGCAGTACTTC.

The chain carries TRBV7-2 and TRBJ2-2; 8 bases map to TRBD1. The CDR3 is made up of 15 amino acids. The junction had 6 bases not matched to a gene; V was cut back by 5 bases and J by 4 bases. Germline loops: CDR1 SGHTA, CDR2 FQGNSA. The CDR3 is CASSPGQAFTGELFF. As DNA, the CDR3 is TGTGCCAGCAGCCCGGGACAGGCTTTCACCGGGGAGCTGTTTTTT.

CDR3 protein: CASSLLGHLTDTQYF. The CDR3 bases are TGTGCCAGCAGCTTACTGGGACATCTCACAGATACGCAGTATTTT. V gene TRBV7-3 combines with J gene TRBJ2-3, with D perhaps matching TRBD1 (6 bases). The V gene's germline CDR1 is SGHTA and CDR2 FQGTGA. The CDR3 runs 15 residues. V lost 2 bases, J lost 2 bases, and 11 bases lay in between.

CDR3 DNA sequence: TGTGCCAGCTCACCACAACAAGCGGAGGTGGGTGAGCAGTACTTC. Translated: CASSPQQAEVGEQYF. The rearrangement links TRBV18 to TRBJ2-7; a possible D gene is TRBD2 (5 bases). V gave up 1 base and J gave up 7 bases, with 17 bases separating them. Germline V lookup: CDR1 KGHSH, CDR2 LQKENI. The CDR3 has 15 amino acids.

This clone was seen just once. This chain uses TRBV11-2 with TRBJ2-7, with no clear D. Deletions cut 3 bases from V and 2 bases from J, with 17 bases between. Germline CDR1 SGHAT, CDR2 FQNNGV. This CDR3 contains 16 residues. CDR3 sequence (DNA): TGTGCCAGCAGCTTCTCCGGTCAGGTAGAAACCTACGAGCAGTACTTC. It encodes CASSFSGQVETYEQYF.

J is TRBJ2-7 and V is TRBV3-1 (or the pseudogene TRBV3-2), with 16 bases aligning to TRBD2. Germline V CDR1 and CDR2: LGHDT, YNNKEL (reference sequence). The CDR3 sequence is 16 residues long. Trimming cost V 4 bases and J 6 bases; bases outside gene matches: 6. CDR3 loop: CASSPGLAGGPGEQYF. The CDR3 DNA reads TGTGCCAGCAGCCCGGGACTAGCGGGAGGGCCGGGCGAGCAGTACTTC.

This CDR3 reads CASSFQGAVGVTEAFF. In DNA form, the CDR3 reads TGTGCCAGCAGCTTCCAGGGGGCTGTGGGGGTCACTGAAGCTTTCTTT. The rearrangement joins TRBV13 to TRBJ1-1; 8 nucleotides agree with TRBD1. The length of the CDR3 is 16 residues. With 3 bases clipped from V and 4 bases from J, the junction kept 10 bases outside the gene matches. Germline CDR1 reads PRHDT; CDR2 reads FYEKMQ (reference sequence).

The chain has TRBV29-1 and TRBJ2-7; tentative D call: TRBD1 (6 bases). The V end lost 5 bases, the J end lost 0 bases, and 11 bases lay between the germline ends. The CDR3 is 13 amino acids. The germline V gene has CDR1 SQVTM and CDR2 ANQGSEA. CDR3 protein: CSVRTVPSYEQYF. Written as DNA, the CDR3 is TGCAGCGTTCGGACAGTTCCCTCCTACGAGCAGTACTTC.

The chain recombines TRBV11-1 with TRBJ2-7; 11 bases agree with TRBD2. Germline V CDR1 and CDR2: SGHAT, FQDESV (reference sequence). Losses at the gene ends were 1 base for V and 2 bases for J; bases not matched to a gene: 4. This CDR3 comprises 16 residues. The chain's CDR3 is CASSLEASGGPYEQYF. The CDR3 region has the DNA TGTGCCAGCAGCTTAGAGGCTAGCGGGGGGCCCTACGAGCAGTACTTC.

The genes are TRBV6-2 or TRBV6-3 and TRBJ1-1; the D gene is possibly TRBD1 (5 bases). The CDR3 has 14 residues. Germline V gene data show CDR1 as MNHEY and CDR2 as SVGEGT. V was trimmed by 5 bases and J by 10 bases, leaving 20 bases between them. CDR3 sequence reads: CASSRATGTWRAFF. CDR3 in DNA: TGTGCCAGCAGTCGTGCCACAGGTACCTGGAGAGCTTTCTTT.